The clone carrying this T cell receptor beta chain was recorded at least ten times. The data belong to a study of patients and donors after allogeneic stem cell transplantation. TCRdb re-called the RT-PCR reads with MiXCR, one entry per CDR3 protein. The table has some 1,600 distinct CDR3 sequences, more than 15% seen once. This CDR3 is built from 14 residues. V lost 0 bases and J 10 bases, leaving 13 bases between the germline ends. Germline CDR1 is LGHNA and CDR2 is YNFKEQ. V is TRBV4-2 and J is TRBJ2-4; weak D call: TRBD1 (6 bases). The receptor was isolated from a human donor who was either an allogeneic HSCT recipient or a stem cell or donor lymphocyte infusion donor (not recorded which). It is not recorded whose cells these are; they may come from a transplant donor. Sample: blood, either unsorted or a sorted T cell fraction (not recorded which). DNA of the CDR3: TGTGCCAGCAGCCAAGAACGACAGGACTCAATTCAGTACTTC. It codes for CASSQERQDSIQYF.